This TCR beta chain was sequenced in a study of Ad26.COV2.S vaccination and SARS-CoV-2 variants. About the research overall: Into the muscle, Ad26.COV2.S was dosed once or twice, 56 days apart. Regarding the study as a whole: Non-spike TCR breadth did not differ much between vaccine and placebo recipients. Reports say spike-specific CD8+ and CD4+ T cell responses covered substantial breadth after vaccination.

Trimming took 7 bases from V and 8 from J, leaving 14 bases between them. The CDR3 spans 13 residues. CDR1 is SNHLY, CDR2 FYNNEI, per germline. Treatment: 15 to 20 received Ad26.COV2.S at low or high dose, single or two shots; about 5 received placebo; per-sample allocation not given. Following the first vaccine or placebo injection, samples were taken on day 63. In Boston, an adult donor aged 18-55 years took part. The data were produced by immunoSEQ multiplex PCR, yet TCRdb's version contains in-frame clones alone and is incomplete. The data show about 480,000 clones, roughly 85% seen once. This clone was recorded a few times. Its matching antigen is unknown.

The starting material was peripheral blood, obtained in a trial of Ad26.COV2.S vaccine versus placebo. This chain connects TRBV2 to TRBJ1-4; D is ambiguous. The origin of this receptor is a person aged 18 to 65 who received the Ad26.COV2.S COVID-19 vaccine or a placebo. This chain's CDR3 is CASNSHRGEKLFF. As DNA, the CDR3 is TGTGCCAGCAATTCGCACCGAGGGGAAAAACTGTTTTTT.